These 10 T cell receptor beta chains came from one sample sequenced in a study of blood T cells in healthy people across ages. Combining a sample-barcoded 5' primer with a J-beta primer mix, a second PCR ran for roughly 6 to 12 cycles. A single record per CDR3 protein comes from TCRdb applying MiXCR to the 5' RACE reads. The profile shows about 780,000 distinct CDR3 sequences, about 59% of them singletons. Sample: blood. The receptors were sampled from a man aged 25 to 40 in good health.

The V call is TRBV5-1, the J call TRBJ2-5; no clear D gene. Trimming stripped 0 bases from V and 5 bases from J, with 11 bases between. CDR1 SGHRS and CDR2 YFSETQ come from the germline V gene. CDR3 length: 14 residues. CDR3 region: CASSLEAAGETQYF. CDR3 DNA: TGCGCCAGCAGCTTGGAGGCAGCCGGTGAGACCCAGTACTTC.

The chain employs TRBV12-3 or TRBV12-4 and TRBJ2-3, with unresolved D. V lost 4 bases to trimming and J lost 0 bases, with 11 bases between them. The CDR3 is 15 residues long. CDR3 residues: CASSSVTISTDTQYF. The CDR3 DNA is TGTGCCAGCAGTTCGGTCACGATTAGCACAGATACGCAGTATTTT.

This chain connects TRBV7-2 to TRBJ2-5; 15 bases agree with TRBD2. V dropped 6 bases and J dropped 4; count of bases not matched to a gene: 6. Per the germline V gene, CDR1 is SGHTA and CDR2 is FQGNSA. The CDR3 is made up of 16 amino acids. CDR3 DNA: TGTGCCAGCAGTCTTAGGACTAGCGGGGGGGCAGAGACCCAGTACTTC. Translating it yields CASSLRTSGGAETQYF.

This clonotype was detected many times. The germline gene is not matched at one end of the junction; a read error may be the cause. V and J are TRBV4-3 and TRBJ2-5; TRBD1 might be the D (5 bases). CDR1 is LGHNA, CDR2 YSLEER, per germline. The CDR3 extends over 14 amino acids. The CDR3 region is CASSQDLGRETQYF. In DNA form, the CDR3 reads TGTGCCAGCAGCCAAGATCTGGGGCGCGAGACCCAGTACTTC.

The chain has TRBV18 and TRBJ1-1; D gene unclear. The germline V and J ends were trimmed by 0 bases and 0 bases, with 8 bases remaining between them. CDR1 and CDR2 from the germline V gene are KGHSH and LQKENI. This CDR3 contains 15 residues. CDR3 amino acids: CASSPPGKVNTEAFF. DNA for the CDR3: TGTGCCAGCTCACCACCGGGGAAGGTGAACACTGAAGCTTTCTTT.

The rearrangement links TRBV10-3 to TRBJ1-1, with D uncertain. V dropped 3 bases and J dropped 5 bases, with 7 bases sitting between them. This CDR3 contains 12 residues. Germline V gene lookup returns CDR1 ENHRY and CDR2 SYGVKD. CDR3 loop: CAISDRRTEAFF. DNA for the CDR3: TGTGCCATCAGTGATAGACGGACTGAAGCTTTCTTT.

This chain joins TRBV12-3 or TRBV12-4 and TRBJ2-2, with 9 nucleotides matching TRBD1. Trimming removed 6 bases from V and 5 bases from J; junction bases left unmatched: 4. The CDR3 runs 14 residues. The CDR3, as DNA: TGTGCCAGCAGCTGGGGGACAGGGACCGGGGAGCTGTTTTTT. Its translation is CASSWGTGTGELFF.

The rearrangement links TRBV11-2 to TRBJ1-4, with D perhaps TRBD1 (6 bases). This CDR3 contains 15 residues. Germline assignment: CDR1 SGHAT and CDR2 FQNNGV. Between the trimmed V and J ends, which lost 4 bases and 7 bases, there was a span of 16 bases. CDR3 residues: CASSSGQGFGEKLFF. DNA of the CDR3: TGTGCCAGCAGCTCAGGTCAGGGGTTCGGTGAAAAACTGTTTTTT.

J is TRBJ1-1 and V is TRBV15; no definite D call. V was cut by 0 bases and J by 1 base, with 6 bases left in between. Germline V lookup: CDR1 LNHNV, CDR2 YYDKDF (reference sequence). The CDR3 length is 14 residues. This CDR3 reads CATSRDLANTEAFF. The CDR3 DNA sequence: TGTGCCACCAGCAGAGATTTAGCGAACACTGAAGCTTTCTTT.

This clonotype was counted only a few times. The chain has TRBV4-2 and TRBJ1-5; D is uncertain. CDR1 LGHNA and CDR2 YNFKEQ come from the germline V gene. The V and J ends lost 0 bases and 2 bases respectively, with 8 bases between them. The CDR3 loop spans 15 amino acids. The DNA of the CDR3 is TGTGCCAGCAGCCAAGACGGCACAGGCAATCAGCCCCAGCATTTT. It codes for CASSQDGTGNQPQHF.